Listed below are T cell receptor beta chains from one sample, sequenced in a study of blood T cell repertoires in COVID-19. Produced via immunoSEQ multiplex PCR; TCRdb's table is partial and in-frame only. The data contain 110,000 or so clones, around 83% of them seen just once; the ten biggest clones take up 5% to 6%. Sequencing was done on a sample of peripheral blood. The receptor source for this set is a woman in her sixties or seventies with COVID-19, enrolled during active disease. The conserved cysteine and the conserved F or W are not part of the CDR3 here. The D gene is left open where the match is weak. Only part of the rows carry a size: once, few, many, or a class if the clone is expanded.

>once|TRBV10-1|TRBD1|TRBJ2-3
ASSAGDRGLAQY
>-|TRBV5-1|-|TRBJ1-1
ASSLGNLNTEAF
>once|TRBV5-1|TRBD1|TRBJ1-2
ASSLRVTGLDGYT
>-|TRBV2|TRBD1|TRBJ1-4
ASRTDRVANEKLF
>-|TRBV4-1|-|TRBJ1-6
ASSQAPRAGRKAPLH
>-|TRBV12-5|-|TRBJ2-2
ASGYQASNTGELF
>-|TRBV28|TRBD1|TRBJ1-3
ASSLVPGTGADTIY
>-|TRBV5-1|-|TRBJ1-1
ASSLSLDKNTEAF
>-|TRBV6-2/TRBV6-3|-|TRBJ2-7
ASSQLGLPYEQY
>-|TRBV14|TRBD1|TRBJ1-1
ASSRTGGRF
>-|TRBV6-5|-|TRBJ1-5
ASSYREPGENQPQH
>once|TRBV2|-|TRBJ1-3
APGGTNSGNTIY
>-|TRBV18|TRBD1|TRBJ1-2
ASSPSVGQGNYGYT
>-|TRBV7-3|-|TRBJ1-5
ASSSSQGFYQPQH
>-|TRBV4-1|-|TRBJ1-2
ASSQVNSGGLGGYT
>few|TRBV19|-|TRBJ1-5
ASSIRAGVRNQPQH
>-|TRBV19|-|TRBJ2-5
ASSPTGVREETQY
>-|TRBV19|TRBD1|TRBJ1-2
ASRTGGYGYT
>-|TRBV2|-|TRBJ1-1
ASRGGENTEAF
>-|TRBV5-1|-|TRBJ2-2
ASSLSGELF
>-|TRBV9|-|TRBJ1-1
ASSTREGGTEAF
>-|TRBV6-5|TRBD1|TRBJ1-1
ASSQGTGATEAF
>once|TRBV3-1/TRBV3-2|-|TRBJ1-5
ASSQYNNQPQH
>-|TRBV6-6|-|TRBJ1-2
ASSGATGYGYT
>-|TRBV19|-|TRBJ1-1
ASGQSRGIDTEAF
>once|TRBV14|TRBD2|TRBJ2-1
ASSYRAGGPNEQF